This T cell receptor beta chain was sequenced for a study of blood T cell repertoires in COVID-19. The CDR3 has 19 amino acids. Profiled with immunoSEQ multiplex PCR; TCRdb holds only in-frame clones, not every one. The data hold about 330,000 clones, with approximately 88% observed a single time. The clonotype was recovered from a man aged 25 to 40 with COVID-19, enrolled during active disease. The sequencing sample was made of peripheral blood. The V and J genes are TRBV21-1 and TRBJ2-1; the table assigns TRBD2, which was not confirmed against the DNA. TRBV21-1 is labeled a pseudogene. CDR3 in DNA: TGTGCCAGCACCTTGACTAGCGGGGGGCCCTCGAGCTCCTACAATGAGCAGTTCTTC. This translates into CASTLTSGGPSSSYNEQFF.